This record covers a single T cell receptor (beta chain). Antigen specificity is unknown. This table comes from immunoSEQ multiplex PCR, and its TCRdb copy is limited to in-frame clones, with some not included. The data show 150,000 to 200,000 clones, 87% seen once. The entry originates in a study of T cell responses to AZD1222 COVID-19 vaccine. Study-level background: Pooled in the analysis were second doses at about 4 or about 12 weeks. Regarding the study as a whole: Unmutated variant regions reportedly attract nearly half of all spike-specific TCRs.

The CDR3 covers 15 residues. CDR1 and CDR2 from the germline V gene are LNHNV and YYDKDF (reference sequence). Trimming left V 5 bases short and J 6 bases short, with 17 bases between. This chain joins TRBV15 and TRBJ1-5; D might be TRBD1 (5 bases). The starting material was peripheral blood, obtained on day 0 of AZD1222 vaccination. This receptor was taken from an adult in good health. CDR3 loop: CATSRAWGEVQPQHF. In DNA, the CDR3 is TGTGCCACCAGCCGAGCCTGGGGGGAAGTTCAGCCCCAGCATTTT.